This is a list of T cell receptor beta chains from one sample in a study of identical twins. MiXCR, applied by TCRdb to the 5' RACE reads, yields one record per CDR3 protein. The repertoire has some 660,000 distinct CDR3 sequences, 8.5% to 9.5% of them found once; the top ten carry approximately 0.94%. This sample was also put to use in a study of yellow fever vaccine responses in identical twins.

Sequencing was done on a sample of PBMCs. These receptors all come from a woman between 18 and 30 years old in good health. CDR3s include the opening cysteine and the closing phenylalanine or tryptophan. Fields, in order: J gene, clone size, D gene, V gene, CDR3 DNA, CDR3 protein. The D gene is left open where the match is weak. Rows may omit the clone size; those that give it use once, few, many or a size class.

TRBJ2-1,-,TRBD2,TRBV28,TGTGCCAGCAGTGCGGGGGGTTACAATGAGCAGTTCTTC,CASSAGGYNEQFF
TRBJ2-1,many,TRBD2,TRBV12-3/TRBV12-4,TGTGCCAGCAGTTTAATAGCGGGAGGGCCGTACAATGAGCAGTTCTTC,CASSLIAGGPYNEQFF
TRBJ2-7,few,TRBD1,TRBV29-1,TGCAGCGTTACGCTACCGGGACAGGGAGTACCTAGCTCCTACGAGCAGTACTTC,CSVTLPGQGVPSSYEQYF
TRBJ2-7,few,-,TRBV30,TGTGCCTGGAAGTTAAGGGCCGAGCAGTACTTC,CAWKLRAEQYF
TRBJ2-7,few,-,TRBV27,TGTGCCAGCAGTTTGAACGGAGCCTACGAGCAGTACTTC,CASSLNGAYEQYF
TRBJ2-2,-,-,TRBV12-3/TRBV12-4,TGTGCCAGCAGCCCACCGGGGGTCGGGGAGCTGTTTTTT,CASSPPGVGELFF
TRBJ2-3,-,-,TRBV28,TGTGCCAGCAGTTACGGACCTAACACAGATACGCAGTATTTT,CASSYGPNTDTQYF
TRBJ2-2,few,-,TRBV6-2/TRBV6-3,TGTGCCAGCAGTTCCGTGGGGTACACCGGGGAGCTGTTTTTT,CASSSVGYTGELFF
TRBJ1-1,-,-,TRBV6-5,TGTGCCAGCAGTTACGGGGGTATAAGGACTGAAGCTTTCTTT,CASSYGGIRTEAFF
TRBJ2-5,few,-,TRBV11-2,TGTGCCAGCAGCCCATATGACACCTACCAAGAGACCCAGTACTTC,CASSPYDTYQETQYF
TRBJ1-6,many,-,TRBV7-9,TGTGCCAGCAGCTTAGCAGGCTCACCCCTCCACTTT,CASSLAGSPLHF
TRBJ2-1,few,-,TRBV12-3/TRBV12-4,TGTGCCAGCAGCTACAAACTGGGTGAGCAGTTCTTC,CASSYKLGEQFF
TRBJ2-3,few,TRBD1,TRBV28,TGTGCCAGCACCCCCTTTGAGGACAGGGGGTGGGATTTCACAGATACGCAGTATTTT,CASTPFEDRGWDFTDTQYF
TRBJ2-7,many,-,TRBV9,TGTGCCAGCAGCGTAGCATCAGGGGGGAGCTCCTACGAGCAGTACTTC,CASSVASGGSSYEQYF
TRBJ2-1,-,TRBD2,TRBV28,TGTGCCAGCAGTTCGGCTAGCGGCATCTCCTACAATGAGCAGTTCTTC,CASSSASGISYNEQFF
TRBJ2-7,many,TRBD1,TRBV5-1,TGCGCCAGCAGCTTGGTCGTATCCGGGACAGGCTCCTACGAGCAGTACTTC,CASSLVVSGTGSYEQYF
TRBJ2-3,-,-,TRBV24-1,TGTGCCACCAGTGACCCTTCAGATACGCAGTATTTT,CATSDPSDTQYF
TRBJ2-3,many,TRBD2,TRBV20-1,TGCAGTGCTCAAACTCGGACTAGCGGGAGTTTCCTCACAGATACGCAGTATTTT,CSAQTRTSGSFLTDTQYF
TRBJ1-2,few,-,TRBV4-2,TGTGCCAGCAGCCAAGTGAGGGACTGGGGGGTTAACTATGGCTACACCTTC,CASSQVRDWGVNYGYTF